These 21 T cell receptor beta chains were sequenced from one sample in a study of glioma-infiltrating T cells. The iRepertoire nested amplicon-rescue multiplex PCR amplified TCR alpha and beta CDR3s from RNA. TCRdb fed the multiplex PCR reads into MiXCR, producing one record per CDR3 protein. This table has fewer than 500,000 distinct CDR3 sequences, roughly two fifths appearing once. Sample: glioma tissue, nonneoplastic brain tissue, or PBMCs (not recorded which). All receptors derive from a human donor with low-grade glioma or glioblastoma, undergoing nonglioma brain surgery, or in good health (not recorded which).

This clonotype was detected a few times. Written as DNA, the CDR3 is TGTGCCAGCAGCCAAGAATGGACTGAAGCTTTCTTT. This sequence encodes CASSQEWTEAFF. The chain combines TRBV3-1 with TRBJ1-1; D is unclear. V was clipped by 0 bases and J by 5 bases, with 4 bases between them. Per germline, CDR1 LGHDT and CDR2 YNNKEL (reference sequence). CDR3 length: 12 amino acids.

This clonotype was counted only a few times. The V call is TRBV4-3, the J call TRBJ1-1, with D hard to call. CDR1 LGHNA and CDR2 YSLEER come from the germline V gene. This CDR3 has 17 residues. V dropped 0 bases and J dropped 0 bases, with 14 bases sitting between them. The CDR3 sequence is CASSQDGVGRLNTEAFF. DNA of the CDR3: TGCGCCAGCAGCCAAGATGGGGTTGGCAGATTGAACACTGAAGCTTTCTTT.

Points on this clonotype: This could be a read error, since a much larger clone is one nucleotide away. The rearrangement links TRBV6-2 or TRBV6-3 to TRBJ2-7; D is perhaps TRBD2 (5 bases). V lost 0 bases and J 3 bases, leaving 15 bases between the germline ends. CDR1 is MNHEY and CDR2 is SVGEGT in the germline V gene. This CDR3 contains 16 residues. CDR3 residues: CASSYSTWRKIYEQYF. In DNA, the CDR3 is TGTGCCAGCAGTTACTCCACTTGGAGGAAGATCTACGAGCAGTACTTC.

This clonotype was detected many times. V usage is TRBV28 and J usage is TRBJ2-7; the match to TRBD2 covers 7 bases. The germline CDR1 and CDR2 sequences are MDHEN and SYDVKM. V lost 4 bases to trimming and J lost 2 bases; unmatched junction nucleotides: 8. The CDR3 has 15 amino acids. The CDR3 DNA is TGTGCCAGCAGTTCGCCTAGGGACTACGCCTACGAGCAGTACTTC. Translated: CASSSPRDYAYEQYF.

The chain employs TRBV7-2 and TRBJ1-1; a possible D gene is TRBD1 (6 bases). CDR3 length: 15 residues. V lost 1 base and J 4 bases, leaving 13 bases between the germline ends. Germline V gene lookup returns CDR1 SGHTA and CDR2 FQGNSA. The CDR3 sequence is CASSLVEQGVTEAFF. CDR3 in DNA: TGTGCCAGCAGCTTAGTGGAACAGGGAGTCACTGAAGCTTTCTTT.

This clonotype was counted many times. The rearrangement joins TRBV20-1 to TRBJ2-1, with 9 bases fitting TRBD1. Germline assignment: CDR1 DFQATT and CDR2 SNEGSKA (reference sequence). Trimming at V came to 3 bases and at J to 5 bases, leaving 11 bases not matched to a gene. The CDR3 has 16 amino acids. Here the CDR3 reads CSARGSGTGFDNEQFF. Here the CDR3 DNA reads TGCAGTGCTAGGGGGTCTGGGACAGGGTTCGACAATGAGCAGTTCTTC.

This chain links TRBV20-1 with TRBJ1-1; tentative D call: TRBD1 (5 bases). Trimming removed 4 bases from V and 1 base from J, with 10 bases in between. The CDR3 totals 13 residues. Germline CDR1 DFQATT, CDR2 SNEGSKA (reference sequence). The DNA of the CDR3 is TGCAGTGCTAACCGGGACGAGAACACTGAAGCTTTCTTT. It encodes CSANRDENTEAFF.

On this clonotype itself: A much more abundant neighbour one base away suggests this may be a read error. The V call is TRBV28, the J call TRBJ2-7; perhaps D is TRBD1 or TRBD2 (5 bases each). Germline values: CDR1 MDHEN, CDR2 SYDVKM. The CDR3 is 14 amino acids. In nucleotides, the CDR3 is TGTGCCAGCAGTTTACCCGGTGGGGGATACGAGCGGTACTTC. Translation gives CASSLPGGGYERYF.

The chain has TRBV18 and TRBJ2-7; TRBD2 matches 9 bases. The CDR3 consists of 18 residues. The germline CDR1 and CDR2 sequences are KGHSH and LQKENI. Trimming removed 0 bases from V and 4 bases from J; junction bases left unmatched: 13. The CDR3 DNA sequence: TGTGCCAGCTCACCACCTCTGAGGATCAGCGGGAGGCTATACGAGCAGTACTTC. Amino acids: CASSPPLRISGRLYEQYF.

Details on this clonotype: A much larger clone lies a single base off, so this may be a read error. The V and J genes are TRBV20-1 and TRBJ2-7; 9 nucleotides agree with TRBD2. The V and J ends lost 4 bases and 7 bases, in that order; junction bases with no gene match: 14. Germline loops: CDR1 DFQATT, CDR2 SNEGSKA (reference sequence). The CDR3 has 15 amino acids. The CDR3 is CSATTLAGGPHEQYF. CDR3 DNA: TGCAGTGCTACAACTCTCGCGGGAGGGCCCCATGAGCAGTACTTC.

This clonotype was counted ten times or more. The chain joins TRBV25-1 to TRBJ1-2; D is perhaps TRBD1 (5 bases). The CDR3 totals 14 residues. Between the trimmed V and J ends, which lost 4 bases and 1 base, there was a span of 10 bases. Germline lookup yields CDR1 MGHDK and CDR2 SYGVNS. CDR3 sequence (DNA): TGTGCCAGCAGTGTAGCAGGGAATAACTATGGCTACACCTTC. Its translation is CASSVAGNNYGYTF.

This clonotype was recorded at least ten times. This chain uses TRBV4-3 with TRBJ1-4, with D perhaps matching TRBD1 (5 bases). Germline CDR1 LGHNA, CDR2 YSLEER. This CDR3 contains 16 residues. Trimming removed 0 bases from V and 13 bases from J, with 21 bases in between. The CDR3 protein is CASSQDRQGGVWRLFF. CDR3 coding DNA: TGCGCCAGCAGCCAAGATCGGCAGGGCGGAGTATGGAGACTGTTTTTT.

The CDR3 protein is CASSQDVAGYNSPLHF. CDR3 nucleotides: TGTGCCAGCAGCCAAGATGTGGCAGGCTATAATTCACCCCTCCACTTT. The V and J genes are TRBV4-2 and TRBJ1-6; the D is unclear. Trimming removed 0 bases from V and 3 bases from J, with 9 bases in between. There are 16 residues in the CDR3. CDR1 is LGHNA, CDR2 YNFKEQ, per germline.

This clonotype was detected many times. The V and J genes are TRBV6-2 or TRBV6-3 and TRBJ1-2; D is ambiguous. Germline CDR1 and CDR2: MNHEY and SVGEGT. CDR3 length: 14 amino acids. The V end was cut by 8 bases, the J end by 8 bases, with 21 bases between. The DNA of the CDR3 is TGTGCCAGCTCTACAAGGCTCCGGGAGAGCGGCTACACCTTC. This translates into CASSTRLRESGYTF.

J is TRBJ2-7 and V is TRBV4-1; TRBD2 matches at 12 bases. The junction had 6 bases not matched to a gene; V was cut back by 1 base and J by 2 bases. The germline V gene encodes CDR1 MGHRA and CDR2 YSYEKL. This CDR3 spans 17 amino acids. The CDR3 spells CASSQVTSGRHAYEQYF. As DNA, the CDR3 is TGCGCCAGCAGCCAAGTGACTAGCGGGAGACATGCCTACGAGCAGTACTTC.

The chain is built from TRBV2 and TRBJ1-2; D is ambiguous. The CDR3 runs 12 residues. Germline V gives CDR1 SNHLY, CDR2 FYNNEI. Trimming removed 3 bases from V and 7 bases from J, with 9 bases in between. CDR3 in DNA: TGTGCCAGCAGTGAGGGCAAACTTGGCTACACCTTC. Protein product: CASSEGKLGYTF. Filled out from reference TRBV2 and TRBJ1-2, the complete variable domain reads EPEVTQTPSHQVTQMGQEVILRCVPISNHLYFYWYRQILGQKVEFLVSFYNNEISEKSEIFDDQFSVERPDGSNFTLKIRSTKLEDSAMYFCASSEGKLGYTFGSGTRLTVV.

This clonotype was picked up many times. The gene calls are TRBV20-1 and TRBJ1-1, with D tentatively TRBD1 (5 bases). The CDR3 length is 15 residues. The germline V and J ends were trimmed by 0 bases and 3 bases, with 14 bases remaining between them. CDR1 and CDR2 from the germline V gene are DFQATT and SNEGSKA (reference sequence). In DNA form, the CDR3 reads TGCAGTGCTAGAGACAGGAGGGCGGGGGACACTGAAGCTTTCTTT. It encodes CSARDRRAGDTEAFF.

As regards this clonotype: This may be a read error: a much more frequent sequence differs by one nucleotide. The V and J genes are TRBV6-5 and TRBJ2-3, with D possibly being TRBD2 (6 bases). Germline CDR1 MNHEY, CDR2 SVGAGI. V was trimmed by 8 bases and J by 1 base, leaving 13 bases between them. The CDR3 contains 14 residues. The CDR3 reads CASGSRRGTDTQYF. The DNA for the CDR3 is TGTGCCAGCGGTTCTCGGAGGGGCACAGATACGCAGTATTTT.

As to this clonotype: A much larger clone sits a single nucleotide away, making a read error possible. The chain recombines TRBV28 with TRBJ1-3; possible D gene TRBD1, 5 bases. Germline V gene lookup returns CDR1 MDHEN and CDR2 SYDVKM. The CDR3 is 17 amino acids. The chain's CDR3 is CASSYYHSSGRGSTIYF. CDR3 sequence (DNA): TGTGCCAGCAGTTACTATCACAGTTCAGGGAGAGGAAGCACCATATATTTT.

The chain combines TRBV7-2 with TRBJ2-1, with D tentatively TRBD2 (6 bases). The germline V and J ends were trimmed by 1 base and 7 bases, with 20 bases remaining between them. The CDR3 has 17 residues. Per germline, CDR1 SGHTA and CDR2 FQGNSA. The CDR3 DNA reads TGTGCCAGCAGCTTAGACCCCCCGGGAGCGGGCAGGAATGAGCAGTTCTTC. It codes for CASSLDPPGAGRNEQFF.

The CDR3 reads CSARGSSATYYNEQFF. The DNA for the CDR3 is TGCAGTGCTAGGGGGTCTAGCGCAACCTACTACAATGAGCAGTTCTTC. The chain links TRBV20-1 to TRBJ2-1; tentatively, D is TRBD2 (6 bases). Looked up from germline, CDR1 is DFQATT and CDR2 is SNEGSKA (reference sequence). V lost 3 bases and J 3 bases, leaving 18 bases between the germline ends. The CDR3 runs to 16 residues.